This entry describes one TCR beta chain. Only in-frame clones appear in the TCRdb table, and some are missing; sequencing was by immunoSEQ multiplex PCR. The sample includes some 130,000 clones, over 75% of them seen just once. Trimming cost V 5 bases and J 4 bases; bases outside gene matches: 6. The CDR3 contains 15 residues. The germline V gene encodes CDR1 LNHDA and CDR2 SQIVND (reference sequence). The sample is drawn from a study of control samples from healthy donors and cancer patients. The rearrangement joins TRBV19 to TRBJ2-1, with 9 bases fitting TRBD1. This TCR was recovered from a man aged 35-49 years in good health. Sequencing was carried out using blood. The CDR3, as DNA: TGTGCCAGTAGTGCTACAGGGGGCGCTTACAATGAGCAGTTCTTC. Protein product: CASSATGGAYNEQFF.